Listed here is a single T cell receptor (beta chain). The entry originates in a study of early T cells in non-severe SARS-CoV-2 infection. One entry per CDR3 protein, called by TCRdb with MiXCR from the 5' RACE reads. The sample holds roughly 25,000 distinct CDR3 sequences, roughly 5% seen once. Germline V gives CDR1 MNHEY, CDR2 SVGEGT. Trimming removed 4 bases from V and 7 bases from J, with 20 bases in between. This CDR3 is 16 amino acids long. The chain couples TRBV6-2 or TRBV6-3 to TRBJ1-5, with D unresolved. The clonotype comes from an adult who was a healthcare worker with PCR-confirmed SARS-CoV-2 infection or an uninfected control (not recorded which). The source material was whole blood. Here the CDR3 reads CASSSRPNRLGQPQHF. In DNA form, the CDR3 reads TGTGCCAGCAGTTCACGGCCTAATCGGTTAGGCCAGCCCCAGCATTTT.